This T cell receptor beta chain was sequenced in a study of T cell responses to AZD1222 COVID-19 vaccine. Study-wide context: Pooled together were second doses at about 4 or about 12 weeks. Study results and limitations: AZD1222 recipients seropositive at baseline numbered only five or six. Most donors were white British and more were female, and clonal diversity was possibly underestimated. Repertoires in all cases were sampled only once the peak T cell response had passed.

This clone was picked up a small number of times. What it binds is not known. Trimming left V 6 bases short and J 5 bases short, with 16 bases between. There are 14 residues in the CDR3. The germline V gene encodes CDR1 SNHLY and CDR2 FYNNEI. Clones were read by immunoSEQ multiplex PCR, and TCRdb kept only the in-frame ones, dropping some. The sample yields approximately 180,000 clones, around 90% seen once. This chain joins TRBV2 and TRBJ2-5, with D unresolved. The source is an adult in good health. The sequencing used peripheral blood, collected on day 0 of AZD1222 vaccination. CDR3 sequence reads: CASRPIPSAETQYF. CDR3 DNA sequence: TGTGCCAGCAGGCCGATCCCCTCCGCGGAGACCCAGTACTTC. Drawing the rest from reference TRBV2 and TRBJ2-5, the complete variable domain is EPEVTQTPSHQVTQMGQEVILRCVPISNHLYFYWYRQILGQKVEFLVSFYNNEISEKSEIFDDQFSVERPDGSNFTLKIRSTKLEDSAMYFCASRPIPSAETQYFGPGTRLLVL.